The text below deals with one T cell receptor beta chain. Its matching antigen is unknown. Stated time point: newly diagnosed, previously untreated cHL patient sample. Researchers used magnetic negative selection to pull out pure CD4+ T cells from thawed PBMCs. This sample was included in a study of PD-1 blockade in classical Hodgkin lymphoma. The V end was cut by 5 bases, the J end by 1 base, with 16 bases between. Per germline, CDR1 SGHDT and CDR2 YYEEEE. This CDR3 comprises 16 residues. Some clones are missing from TCRdb's copy, which holds only in-frame ones; the method was immunoSEQ multiplex PCR. Here the sample spans 15,000 to 20,000 clones, over 80% being singletons. General study findings and limits: Baseline TCR diversity was reportedly lower in newly diagnosed patients than healthy donors.

The rearrangement links TRBV5-6 to TRBJ2-1; possibly TRBD2 for D (6 bases). Source material: CD4+ T cells from blood. This receptor was obtained from a human donor with classical Hodgkin lymphoma. CDR3 sequence: CASSPGTQLSYNEQFF. CDR3 DNA: TGTGCCAGCAGTCCCGGGACTCAATTATCCTACAATGAGCAGTTCTTC.